One sample yielded the 22 T cell receptor beta chains listed below, sequenced in a study of shared clonotypes between healthy human individuals. Sequencing used immunoSEQ multiplex PCR; TCRdb keeps in-frame clones, though not all of them. The sample holds about 2.3 million clones, less than 95% seen once. Sequencing was done on a sample of naive CD4+ T cells from PBMCs. Subset here: CD45RA+ positively selected. The receptors were gathered from a man younger than 35 in good health. Some clones in this sample may be carry-over from other donors' samples.

Notes on this clone: The same CDR3 also results from other DNA sequences found in this sample. The chain carries TRBV5-1 and TRBJ2-5; TRBD1 or TRBD2 may be the D gene (5 bases each). Germline V gene lookup returns CDR1 SGHRS and CDR2 YFSETQ. Deletions cut 1 base from V and 3 bases from J, with 13 bases between. The CDR3 runs to 15 residues. CDR3 coding DNA: TGCGCCAGCAGCTTGTCGCCCGGGGCTGAAGAGACCCAGTACTTC. This sequence encodes CASSLSPGAEETQYF.

This clone was found a few times. V and J are TRBV7-2 and TRBJ1-1; D remains unclear. Trimming stripped 2 bases from V and 11 bases from J, with 9 bases between. This CDR3 is 11 amino acids long. CDR1 and CDR2 from the germline V gene are SGHTA and FQGNSA. Here the CDR3 reads CASSLLRRAFF. For the CDR3, the DNA is TGTGCCAGCAGCTTATTGAGGAGGGCTTTCTTT.

This clone has only one observation. The rearrangement links TRBV19 to TRBJ1-1, with TRBD1 matching over 7 bases. Germline V gene lookup returns CDR1 LNHDA and CDR2 SQIVND (reference sequence). J gave up 1 base and V 7 bases, and 9 bases lay outside the gene matches. The CDR3 length is 15 residues. The CDR3 sequence: CASTTRTGQNTEAFF. For the CDR3, the DNA is TGTGCCAGTACGACCAGGACAGGCCAGAACACTGAAGCTTTCTTT.

The chain carries TRBV9 and TRBJ2-2; D unclear. Germline CDR1 SGDLS, CDR2 YYNGEE. The CDR3 consists of 14 residues. V lost 0 bases and J 8 bases, leaving 11 bases between the germline ends. The CDR3 is CASSVGEGIGELFF. The CDR3 DNA is TGTGCCAGCAGCGTAGGTGAAGGGATAGGGGAGCTGTTTTTT.

This chain uses TRBV9 with TRBJ2-7; 7 nucleotides line up with TRBD2. With V trimmed by 4 bases and J by 3 bases, 10 bases remained unmatched. The CDR3 has 15 amino acids. Germline V lookup: CDR1 SGDLS, CDR2 YYNGEE. The DNA for the CDR3 is TGTGCCAGCAGCTCAGGCGGGAGTGGGGGCTACGAGCAGTACTTC. This translates into CASSSGGSGGYEQYF.

This clone was seen only once. The chain is built from TRBV5-4 and TRBJ2-5; 12 nucleotides match TRBD2. Germline CDR1 SGHNT, CDR2 YYREEE (reference sequence). V trimming: 4 bases; J trimming: 5 bases; junction bases outside the gene matches: 6. The CDR3 sequence is 15 residues long. This chain's CDR3 is CASSPTSGSWETQYF. The CDR3 coding sequence is TGTGCCAGCAGCCCGACTAGCGGGAGTTGGGAGACCCAGTACTTC.

The chain couples TRBV5-4 to TRBJ2-7; possibly TRBD1 for D (6 bases). V lost 0 bases to trimming and J lost 0 bases, with 7 bases between them. Germline loops: CDR1 SGHNT, CDR2 YYREEE (reference sequence). There are 14 residues in the CDR3. For the CDR3, the DNA is TGTGCCAGCAGCTTGGACAGGGTCTCCTACGAGCAGTACTTC. Amino acids: CASSLDRVSYEQYF. The variable domain in full, completed from reference TRBV5-4 and TRBJ2-7, reads ETGVTQSPTHLIKTRGQQVTLRCSSQSGHNTVSWYQQALGQGPQFIFQYYREEENGRGNFPPRFSGLQFPNYSSELNVNALELDDSALYLCASSLDRVSYEQYFGPGTRLTVT.

The rearrangement joins TRBV5-4 to TRBJ2-5; either TRBD1 or TRBD2 may fit D (5 bases each). Deletions cut 1 base from V and 5 bases from J, with 12 bases between. CDR1 and CDR2 from the germline V gene are SGHNT and YYREEE (reference sequence). The CDR3 is 14 residues long. Written as DNA, the CDR3 is TGTGCCAGCAGCTTGAGTCGGGGCACCGAGACCCAGTACTTC. Translated, it gives CASSLSRGTETQYF.

This chain's CDR3 is CASSRRAFAGQGSEQYF. The CDR3, as DNA: TGTGCCAGCAGCCGGAGGGCGTTTGCGGGACAGGGGTCCGAGCAGTACTTC. The rearrangement uses TRBV5-8 and TRBJ2-7; 10 bases are shared with TRBD1. The V gene end was trimmed by 4 bases and the J gene end by 6 bases; junction bases not matched to a gene: 16. Germline V gene sequence: CDR1 SGHTS, CDR2 YDEGEE. The CDR3 is 17 amino acids. The variable domain in full, completed from reference TRBV5-8 and TRBJ2-7, reads EAGVTQSPTHLIKTRGQQATLRCSPISGHTSVYWYQQALGLGLQFLLWYDEGEERNRGNFPPRFSGRQFPNYSSELNVNALELEDSALYLCASSRRAFAGQGSEQYFGPGTRLTVT.

The chain uses TRBV5-1 and TRBJ2-2; 7 bases line up with TRBD1. CDR1 is SGHRS and CDR2 is YFSETQ in the germline V gene. The CDR3 contains 16 residues. The V segment lost 1 base and the J segment 4 bases; nucleotides outside the gene matches: 7. CDR3 amino acids: CASSLLATGSTGELFF. CDR3 nucleotides: TGCGCCAGCAGCTTGCTTGCGACAGGGTCCACCGGGGAGCTGTTTTTT.

The V gene is TRBV30, the J gene TRBJ2-2, with 7 nucleotides matching TRBD2. Losses at the gene ends were 8 bases for V and 0 bases for J; bases not matched to a gene: 6. From germline, CDR1 is GTSNPN and CDR2 SVGIG (reference sequence). The CDR3 consists of 14 residues. The CDR3 sequence is CAGRGDANTGELFF. In nucleotides, the CDR3 is TGTGCCGGACGGGGGGACGCGAACACCGGGGAGCTGTTTTTT.

The chain uses TRBV6-5 and TRBJ2-7; 7 positions agree with TRBD1. Unmatched junction bases numbered 10, after V lost 8 bases and J lost 3 bases. This CDR3 comprises 14 residues. The germline V gene has CDR1 MNHEY and CDR2 SVGAGI. CDR3 region: CASASGTVNYEQYF. The CDR3 bases are TGTGCCAGCGCCTCCGGGACAGTCAACTACGAGCAGTACTTC.

This clone occurred once. The chain recombines TRBV7-2 with TRBJ2-7; 8 bases map to TRBD2. J gave up 2 bases and V 1 base, and 4 bases lay outside the gene matches. The CDR3 contains 15 residues. CDR1 is SGHTA, CDR2 FQGNSA, per germline. The CDR3: CASSLVGLGAYEQYF. DNA of the CDR3: TGTGCCAGCAGCTTAGTGGGACTAGGAGCCTACGAGCAGTACTTC.

This clone was seen just once. The chain recombines TRBV19 with TRBJ2-7; 8 nucleotides align to TRBD1. CDR3 length: 14 residues. The V and J ends lost 3 bases and 4 bases, in that order; junction bases with no gene match: 5. Germline V gene data show CDR1 as LNHDA and CDR2 as SQIVND (reference sequence). CDR3 sequence (DNA): TGTGCCAGTAGTATGCAGGGGGCTGGGTACGAGCAGTACTTC. Its protein is CASSMQGAGYEQYF. The complete variable domain, with remaining parts taken from reference TRBV19 and TRBJ2-7, reads DGGITQSPKYLFRKEGQNVTLSCEQNLNHDAMYWYRQDPGQGLRLIYYSQIVNDFQKGDIAEGYSVSREKKESFPLTVTSAQKNPTAFYLCASSMQGAGYEQYFGPGTRLTVT.

This chain connects TRBV27 to TRBJ1-5, with 7 bases identical to TRBD1. The CDR3 has 15 amino acids. V shed 3 bases and J 3 bases; nucleotides not matched to a gene: 5. Looked up from germline, CDR1 is MNHEY and CDR2 is SMNVEV (reference sequence). The CDR3 reads CASSLWRGLNQPQHF. CDR3 nucleotides: TGTGCCAGCAGTTTGTGGAGGGGGCTCAATCAGCCCCAGCATTTT.

The chain links TRBV5-5 to TRBJ2-2, with TRBD1 identical over 7 bases. The ends lost 6 bases at V and 4 bases at J; junction bases unmatched: 9. CDR1 is SGHKS, CDR2 YYEKEE, per germline (reference sequence). The length of the CDR3 is 15 residues. CDR3 nucleotide sequence: TGTGCCAGCACCCCTAGGGGACAGCGCACCGGGGAGCTGTTTTTT. Its translation is CASTPRGQRTGELFF.

The gene calls are TRBV14 and TRBJ1-4; D ambiguous. The CDR3 length is 16 residues. The V gene's germline CDR1 is SGHDN and CDR2 FVKESK. V dropped 1 base and J dropped 5 bases, with 14 bases sitting between them. CDR3 DNA: TGTGCCAGCAGCCAAGGGCCGCGCCACTACAATGAAAAACTGTTTTTT. It translates to CASSQGPRHYNEKLFF.

The rearrangement links TRBV7-7 to TRBJ2-1, with 11 nucleotides matching TRBD1. Trimming removed 4 bases from V and 7 bases from J; junction bases left unmatched: 3. This CDR3 comprises 14 residues. The germline V gene encodes CDR1 SSHAT and CDR2 FNYEAQ (reference sequence). This CDR3 is CASSSGQGENEQFF. CDR3 coding DNA: TGTGCCAGCAGCTCGGGACAGGGGGAGAATGAGCAGTTCTTC.

The CDR3 nucleotides are TGTGCCAGCAGCTTAGGTATTCTGGGTTTCAATGAAAAACTGTTTTTT. Protein: CASSLGILGFNEKLFF. The V and J genes are TRBV7-9 and TRBJ1-4; D call uncertain. Trimming took 1 base from V and 5 from J, leaving 14 bases between them. Germline CDR1 reads SEHNR; CDR2 reads FQNEAQ (reference sequence). The CDR3 totals 16 residues.

This clone was seen just once. This chain joins TRBV28 and TRBJ2-2; no definite D call. In germline, CDR1 is MDHEN, CDR2 SYDVKM. The CDR3 extends over 16 amino acids. The germline V and J ends were trimmed by 3 bases and 6 bases, with 17 bases remaining between them. The CDR3 coding sequence is TGTGCCAGCAGTTTTTGGCCAGTTAAAGGCGCCGGGGAGCTGTTTTTT. As protein: CASSFWPVKGAGELFF.

The chain is built from TRBV28 and TRBJ1-4; D may be TRBD1 (5 bases). The length of the CDR3 is 15 residues. V dropped 5 bases and J dropped 1 base, with 11 bases sitting between them. The V gene's germline CDR1 is MDHEN and CDR2 SYDVKM. The CDR3 region has the DNA TGTGCCAGCAGTAGCGGGGGAGTAACTAATGAAAAACTGTTTTTT. Residues: CASSSGGVTNEKLFF. Full variable domain (remainder filled in from reference TRBV28 and TRBJ1-4): DVKVTQSSRYLVKRTGEKVFLECVQDMDHENMFWYRQDPGLGLRLIYFSYDVKMKEKGDIPEGYSVSREKKERFSLILESASTNQTSMYLCASSSGGVTNEKLFFGSGTQLSVL.

This clone was observed a single time. V and J are TRBV6-6 and TRBJ2-1; 10 nucleotides align to TRBD2. CDR1 and CDR2 (germline): MNHNY, SVGAGI (reference sequence). The ends lost 3 bases at V and 7 bases at J; junction bases unmatched: 9. This CDR3 spans 16 amino acids. The CDR3 DNA reads as TGTGCCAGCAGTTATCGGGTAGCGGGAGGACGTAATGAGCAGTTCTTC. Translated, it gives CASSYRVAGGRNEQFF.